These 21 T cell receptor beta chains were all obtained from the same sample, sequenced in a study of blood T cell repertoires in COVID-19. Some clones are missing from TCRdb's copy, which holds only in-frame ones; the method was immunoSEQ multiplex PCR. The profile shows 200,000 to 300,000 clones, about 91% of them singletons. Material for sequencing was PBMCs or T cells enriched from blood (not recorded which). These receptors originate from a woman between 40 and 50 years old with acute COVID-19.

This chain connects TRBV18 to TRBJ2-7; D possibly corresponds to TRBD2 (5 bases). The CDR3 length is 14 residues. Germline CDR1 is KGHSH and CDR2 is LQKENI. With 0 bases removed from V and 1 base from J, the gap between germline ends came to 7 bases. The CDR3 sequence is CASSPPEGSYEQYV. In DNA form, the CDR3 reads TGTGCCAGCTCACCACCAGAGGGTTCCTACGAGCAGTACGTC.

V and J are TRBV19 and TRBJ1-3; D may be TRBD1 (5 bases). The ends were cut back, 3 bases at V and 2 bases at J, with 14 bases in the middle. There are 16 residues in the CDR3. The V gene's germline CDR1 is LNHDA and CDR2 SQIVND (reference sequence). The DNA for the CDR3 is TGTGCCAGTAGTATTCTTTCGGAAGGGGCTGGAAACACCATATATTTT. This encodes CASSILSEGAGNTIYF.

V and J are TRBV27 and TRBJ2-5, with D maybe TRBD2 (5 bases). Trimming removed 8 bases from V and 0 bases from J, with 19 bases in between. The germline V gene encodes CDR1 MNHEY and CDR2 SMNVEV (reference sequence). The CDR3 runs 16 residues. The DNA for the CDR3 is TGTGCCAGCGCCCCTAGCTGGGGAGAATACCAAGAGACCCAGTACTTC. Its protein is CASAPSWGEYQETQYF.

The chain employs TRBV7-8 and TRBJ2-5; 8 bases match TRBD1. Unmatched junction bases numbered 2, after V lost 4 bases and J lost 1 base. Germline values: CDR1 SGHVS, CDR2 FQNEAQ. This CDR3 is 14 amino acids long. The CDR3: CASSSGTGQETQYF. The CDR3, as DNA: TGTGCCAGCAGCTCGGGGACAGGCCAAGAGACCCAGTACTTC.

This sequence joins TRBV4-2 and TRBJ1-3; D ambiguous. V was clipped by 0 bases and J by 4 bases, with 13 bases between them. The CDR3 extends over 16 amino acids. From germline, CDR1 is LGHNA and CDR2 YNFKEQ. CDR3 in amino acids: CASSQEASRSGNTIYF. The CDR3 nucleotides read TGTGCCAGCAGCCAAGAGGCCTCCCGCTCGGGAAACACCATATATTTT.

The chain recombines TRBV1 with TRBJ1-4; TRBD1 was called by the table and not checked on the DNA. TRBV1 is flagged as a pseudogene. CDR3 size: 14 residues. CDR3 sequence (DNA): TGCACCAGCGGAGGGGGCAGAAGCCGTGAAAAACTGTTTTTT. It specifies CTSGGGRSREKLFF.

This chain links TRBV19 with TRBJ2-3; 7 positions agree with TRBD2. The germline V gene encodes CDR1 LNHDA and CDR2 SQIVND (reference sequence). The CDR3 consists of 15 residues. V lost 5 bases, J lost 2 bases, and 7 bases stayed unmatched. CDR3 sequence: CASSPASGHTDTQYF. The CDR3 DNA sequence: TGTGCCAGTAGTCCGGCTAGCGGTCACACAGATACGCAGTATTTT.

The genes are TRBV29-1 and TRBJ1-2; TRBD1 might be the D (6 bases). The CDR3 consists of 12 residues. Germline V gene lookup returns CDR1 SQVTM and CDR2 ANQGSEA. V was shortened by 7 bases and J by 11 bases, with 20 bases between the two germline ends. DNA for the CDR3: TGCAGCGCCAGGACAGCGGGGGCGAGATACACCTTC. It specifies CSARTAGARYTF.

The chain has TRBV2 and TRBJ1-1, with 11 bases lining up with TRBD1. Germline V gene sequence: CDR1 SNHLY, CDR2 FYNNEI. The CDR3 loop spans 13 amino acids. The ends lost 8 bases at V and 6 bases at J; junction bases unmatched: 5. The DNA of the CDR3 is TGTGCCAGCTCGGGACAGGGGGAACCTGAAGCTTTCTTT. Translating gives CASSGQGEPEAFF. Combining the CDR3 with reference TRBV2 and TRBJ1-1 gives the whole variable domain EPEVTQTPSHQVTQMGQEVILRCVPISNHLYFYWYRQILGQKVEFLVSFYNNEISEKSEIFDDQFSVERPDGSNFTLKIRSTKLEDSAMYFCASSGQGEPEAFFGQGTRLTVV.

The V call is TRBV20-1, the J call TRBJ2-1; possible D gene TRBD2, 7 bases. This CDR3 is 11 amino acids long. CDR1 and CDR2 (germline): DFQATT, SNEGSKA (reference sequence). Trimming left V 6 bases short and J 10 bases short, with 13 bases between. CDR3 sequence reads: CSAPGGREQFF. Here the CDR3 DNA reads TGCAGTGCCCCCGGGGGGCGGGAGCAGTTCTTC.

The chain employs TRBV12-5 and TRBJ2-1, with TRBD2 identical over 10 bases. CDR1 is LGHNT, CDR2 FRNRAP, per germline. This CDR3 region has 19 residues. Unmatched junction bases numbered 17, after V lost 5 bases and J lost 4 bases. CDR3 in amino acids: CASGGHSGRLTIGYNEQFF. The CDR3 DNA reads TGTGCTAGTGGTGGCCATAGCGGGAGGTTGACGATCGGGTACAATGAGCAGTTCTTC. The variable domain in full, with the rest retrieved from reference TRBV12-5 and TRBJ2-1, is DARVTQTPRHKVTEMGQEVTMRCQPILGHNTVFWYRQTMMQGLELLAYFRNRAPLDDSGMPKDRFSAEMPDATLATLKIQPSEPRDSAVYFCASGGHSGRLTIGYNEQFFGPGTRLTVL.

The chain carries TRBV24-1 and TRBJ2-2, with 9 bases lining up with TRBD1. Germline-derived CDR1 and CDR2 are KGHDR and SFDVKD. CDR3 length equals 16 residues. V dropped 3 bases and J dropped 7; count of bases not matched to a gene: 8. In nucleotides, the CDR3 is TGTGCCACCAGTGATCTAGGACAGGGGCAGGGCGGGGAGCTGTTTTTT. Amino acids: CATSDLGQGQGGELFF.

This chain uses TRBV28 with TRBJ1-5, with D hard to call. CDR1 MDHEN and CDR2 SYDVKM come from the germline V gene. The CDR3 is 14 residues long. V lost 5 bases and J lost 7, with 15 bases in between. The CDR3 sequence: CASSLPGGRQPQHF. In nucleotides, the CDR3 is TGTGCCAGCAGTCTTCCGGGAGGGCGGCAGCCCCAGCATTTT. The full variable domain, in which reference TRBV28 and TRBJ1-5 provide the parts outside the CDR3, is DVKVTQSSRYLVKRTGEKVFLECVQDMDHENMFWYRQDPGLGLRLIYFSYDVKMKEKGDIPEGYSVSREKKERFSLILESASTNQTSMYLCASSLPGGRQPQHFGDGTRLSIL.

Turning to this clone: A clone one base away is much larger, so this may be a read error. The J gene is TRBJ2-2, the V gene TRBV19; TRBD1 matches at 7 bases. The CDR3 loop spans 16 amino acids. Germline CDR1 and CDR2: LNHDA and SQIVND (reference sequence). The CDR3 spells CTSSIDPYRGTGELFF. The CDR3 bases are TGTACCAGTAGTATAGATCCATACAGGGGCACCGGGGAGCTGTTTTTT.

On this clone: Within the sample, other DNA sequences also encode this same CDR3. The J gene is TRBJ1-6, the V gene TRBV5-1, with D perhaps TRBD1 (6 bases). The germline V gene has CDR1 SGHRS and CDR2 YFSETQ. V gave up 0 bases and J gave up 7 bases, with 11 bases separating them. The CDR3 runs to 15 residues. CDR3 in amino acids: CASSLAGQGNSPLHF. The CDR3 DNA reads TGCGCCAGCAGCTTGGCCGGTCAGGGGAATTCACCCCTCCACTTT.

The V call is TRBV19, the J call TRBJ1-5; the D gene is possibly TRBD1 (5 bases). The V end lost 3 bases, the J end lost 3 bases, and 15 bases lay between the germline ends. Looked up from germline, CDR1 is LNHDA and CDR2 is SQIVND (reference sequence). This CDR3 contains 16 residues. This CDR3 reads CASSMGGGYPNQPQHF. As DNA, the CDR3 is TGTGCCAGTAGTATGGGGGGAGGGTACCCCAATCAGCCCCAGCATTTT.

This CDR3 reads CASSQDRLSGNTIYF. For the CDR3, the DNA is TGTGCCAGCAGCCAAGACAGACTCTCTGGAAACACCATATATTTT. The J gene is TRBJ1-3, the V gene TRBV3-1 (or the pseudogene TRBV3-2); no reliable D call. This CDR3 is 15 amino acids long. V was pared by 0 bases and J by 0 bases, with 6 bases between. Per the germline V gene, CDR1 is LGHDT and CDR2 is YNNKEL (reference sequence).

The chain recombines TRBV2 with TRBJ1-3, with 8 bases fitting TRBD1. Losses at the gene ends were 7 bases for V and 0 bases for J; bases not matched to a gene: 11. Germline lookup yields CDR1 SNHLY and CDR2 FYNNEI. This CDR3 has 17 residues. The CDR3 DNA reads as TGTGCCAGCACCGCGGGTCAGGGGGCCCACTCTGGAAACACCATATATTTT. It specifies CASTAGQGAHSGNTIYF.

This sequence joins TRBV27 and TRBJ1-2, with TRBD1 matching over 7 bases. Losses at the gene ends were 7 bases for V and 2 bases for J; bases not matched to a gene: 13. From germline, CDR1 is MNHEY and CDR2 SMNVEV (reference sequence). CDR3 length equals 16 residues. Written as DNA, the CDR3 is TGTGCCAGCACCAAATTAGGGCAGGGGGTGAACTATGGCTACACCTTC. It translates to CASTKLGQGVNYGYTF.

V usage is TRBV30 and J usage is TRBJ1-2, with D possibly TRBD1 on 6 matching bases. Deletions cut 0 bases from V and 8 bases from J, with 10 bases between. Germline assignment: CDR1 GTSNPN and CDR2 SVGIG (reference sequence). The CDR3 totals 12 residues. CDR3: CAWSVTGRGYTF. CDR3 DNA sequence: TGTGCCTGGAGTGTAACAGGGCGAGGCTACACCTTC.

This chain joins TRBV4-3 and TRBJ1-4; 10 positions match TRBD1. Germline lookup yields CDR1 LGHNA and CDR2 YSLEER. CDR3 length equals 15 residues. The junction had 2 bases not matched to a gene; V was cut back by 1 base and J by 6 bases. In DNA form, the CDR3 reads TGCGCCAGCAGCCAAGGGACAGGGGGGGATGAAAAACTGTTTTTT. This encodes CASSQGTGGDEKLFF.